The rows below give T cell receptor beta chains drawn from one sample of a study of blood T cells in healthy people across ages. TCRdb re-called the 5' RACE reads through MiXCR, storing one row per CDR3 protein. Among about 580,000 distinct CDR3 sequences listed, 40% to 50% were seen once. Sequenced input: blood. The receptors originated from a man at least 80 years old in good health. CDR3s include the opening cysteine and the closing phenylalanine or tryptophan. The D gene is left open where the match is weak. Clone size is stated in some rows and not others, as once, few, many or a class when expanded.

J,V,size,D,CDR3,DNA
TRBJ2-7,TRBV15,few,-,CATSRDTGTYEQYF,TGTGCCACCAGCAGAGATACGGGAACCTACGAGCAGTACTTC
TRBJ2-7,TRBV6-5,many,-,CASSADAGQWSEQYF,TGTGCCAGCAGTGCGGACGCGGGACAGTGGAGCGAGCAGTACTTC
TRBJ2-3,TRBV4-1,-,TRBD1,CASASRDSSSTDTQYF,TGCGCCAGCGCATCCCGGGACAGTTCGAGCACAGATACGCAGTATTTT
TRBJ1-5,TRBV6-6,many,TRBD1,CASSYFGTGESQPQHF,TGTGCCAGCAGTTACTTTGGGACAGGGGAGTCTCAGCCCCAGCATTTT
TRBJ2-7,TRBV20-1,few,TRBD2,CSARAGGHFEQYF,TGCAGTGCTAGAGCGGGGGGGCATTTCGAGCAGTACTTC
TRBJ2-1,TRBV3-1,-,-,CASSPWRDANEQFF,TGTGCCAGCAGCCCCTGGAGGGATGCTAATGAGCAGTTCTTC
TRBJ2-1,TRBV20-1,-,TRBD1,CSARAPGGEQFF,TGCAGTGCTAGGGCCCCAGGGGGTGAGCAGTTCTTC
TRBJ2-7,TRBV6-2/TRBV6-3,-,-,CASSVPQRTYEQYF,TGTGCCAGCAGCGTTCCCCAGAGAACCTACGAGCAGTACTTC
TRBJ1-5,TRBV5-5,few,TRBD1,CASSSDRGGRGNQPQHF,TGTGCCAGCAGCTCCGACAGGGGCGGGCGTGGCAATCAGCCCCAGCATTTT
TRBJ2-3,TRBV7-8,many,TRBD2,CATHLILAGSIDTQYF,TGTGCCACCCACCTGATACTAGCGGGAAGTATCGATACGCAGTATTTT
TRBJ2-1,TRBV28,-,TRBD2,CASRRSGAREQFF,TGTGCCAGCAGACGGAGCGGGGCTCGAGAGCAGTTCTTC
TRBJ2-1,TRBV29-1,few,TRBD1,CSTVQGVYEQFF,TGCAGCACCGTACAGGGGGTCTATGAGCAGTTCTTC
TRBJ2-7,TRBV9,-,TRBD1,CASSVAGTGNIYEQYF,TGTGCCAGCAGCGTAGCCGGGACAGGTAATATCTACGAGCAGTACTTC
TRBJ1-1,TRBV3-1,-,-,CASSQAGLNTEAFF,TGTGCCAGCAGCCAAGCAGGATTGAACACTGAAGCTTTCTTT
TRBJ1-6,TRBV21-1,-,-,CASSKALTGLLECDNSPLHF,TGTGCCAGCAGCAAAGCGCTCACAGGCCTTTTGGAGTGTGATAATTCACCCCTCCACTTT
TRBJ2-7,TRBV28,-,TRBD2,CASSPSGRVSEQYF,TGTGCCAGCAGTCCGAGCGGGAGGGTTTCCGAGCAGTACTTC
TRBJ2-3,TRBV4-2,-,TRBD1,CASSPRDRSGTDTQYF,TGTGCCAGCAGCCCCCGGGACAGGAGCGGCACAGATACGCAGTATTTT
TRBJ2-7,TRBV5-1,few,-,CASSLRPSYEQYF,TGCGCCAGCAGCTTGCGGCCTTCCTACGAGCAGTACTTC
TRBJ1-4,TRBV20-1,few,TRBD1,CSARDRLRQGIEKLFF,TGCAGTGCTAGAGATAGATTGCGACAGGGGATTGAAAAACTGTTTTTT
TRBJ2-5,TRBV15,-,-,CATSREVSETQYF,TGTGCCACCAGCAGAGAAGTTTCGGAGACCCAGTACTTC
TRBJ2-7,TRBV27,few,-,CASSRSGEGYEQYF,TGTGCCAGCAGTAGATCAGGGGAGGGTTACGAGCAGTACTTC
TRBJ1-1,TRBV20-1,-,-,CSAKTEISEAFF,TGCAGTGCAAAGACAGAGATTAGTGAAGCTTTCTTT
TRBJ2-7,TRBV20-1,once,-,CSARDRRQGRGEQYF,TGCAGTGCTAGAGATAGGCGGCAGGGGAGGGGCGAGCAGTACTTC